The 8 T cell receptor beta chains in this list originate from one sample, sequenced in a study of cytomegalovirus exposure and HLA in healthy donors. Use of 60 Vbeta and 13 Jbeta primers characterized the PCR. Here immunoSEQ multiplex PCR was the method, and the copy in TCRdb shows in-frame clones only, minus some. The sample includes more than 55,000 clones, 74% of them seen just once. The sample consisted of PBMCs. These receptors were taken from a woman in her sixties or seventies in good health and CMV-seropositive.

The chain recombines TRBV5-1 with TRBJ1-1; D remains unclear. CDR1 is SGHRS and CDR2 is YFSETQ in the germline V gene. Trimming shortened V by 0 bases and J by 0 bases, and 12 bases separated the two germline ends. The CDR3 loop spans 16 amino acids. CDR3 region: CASSLEQADMNTEAFF. The CDR3 nucleotides read TGCGCCAGCAGCTTGGAGCAGGCCGATATGAACACTGAAGCTTTCTTT.

This clone was observed a few times. V gene TRBV13 combines with J gene TRBJ2-2; the D gene is possibly TRBD1 (5 bases). The CDR3 is 16 amino acids. Trimming took 6 bases from V and 4 from J, leaving 18 bases between them. Germline V CDR1 and CDR2: PRHDT, FYEKMQ (reference sequence). This CDR3 is CASSSSRQGPTGELFF. The CDR3 bases are TGTGCCAGCAGTTCAAGTCGGCAGGGCCCCACCGGGGAGCTGTTTTTT. Filled out from reference TRBV13 and TRBJ2-2, the complete variable domain reads AAGVIQSPRHLIKEKRETATLKCYPIPRHDTVYWYQQGPGQDPQFLISFYEKMQSDKGSIPDRFSAQQFSDYHSELNMSSLELGDSALYFCASSSSRQGPTGELFFGEGSRLTVL.

The J gene is TRBJ2-7, the V gene TRBV10-3; 8 bases match TRBD2. The CDR3 runs to 16 residues. J gave up 2 bases and V 0 bases, and 6 bases lay outside the gene matches. Germline V lookup: CDR1 ENHRY, CDR2 SYGVKD. The CDR3 region is CAISESPGLGTYEQYF. The CDR3 nucleotides are TGTGCCATCAGTGAGTCTCCGGGACTAGGGACCTACGAGCAGTACTTC.

This clone was seen a few times. V is TRBV2 and J is TRBJ1-1, with 7 bases identical to TRBD1. This CDR3 has 14 amino acids. The germline V gene has CDR1 SNHLY and CDR2 FYNNEI. The V and J ends lost 4 bases and 4 bases, in that order; junction bases with no gene match: 6. The CDR3 DNA reads TGTGCCAGCAGTGTAGACAGGGTTGGCACTGAAGCTTTCTTT. As protein: CASSVDRVGTEAFF.

Details on this clone: This sample also contains other DNA sequences that code for the same CDR3. V and J are TRBV30 and TRBJ2-7; D is perhaps TRBD1 (6 bases). The germline V gene encodes CDR1 GTSNPN and CDR2 SVGIG (reference sequence). V was cut by 5 bases and J by 5 bases, with 13 bases left in between. CDR3 size: 12 residues. CDR3 protein: CAWEGQFHEQYF. The CDR3 bases are TGTGCCTGGGAAGGACAGTTCCACGAGCAGTACTTC.

The rearrangement joins TRBV4-1 to TRBJ2-7; 7 nucleotides line up with TRBD1. The CDR3 sequence is 15 residues long. CDR1 and CDR2 (germline): MGHRA, YSYEKL. After removal of 1 base from V and 0 bases from J, the junction contained 3 bases not matched to a gene. In nucleotides, the CDR3 is TGCGCCAGCAGCCAAGGCCCAGGGGGCTCCTACGAGCAGTACTTC. Its translation: CASSQGPGGSYEQYF.

The CDR3 DNA is TGCGCCAGCAGCCAAGACGCAGCGGGAGGAGGTGAGCAGTTCTTC. Protein: CASSQDAAGGGEQFF. The rearrangement links TRBV4-1 to TRBJ2-1, with 9 bases aligning to TRBD2. V was pared by 0 bases and J by 9 bases, with 6 bases of the junction left unmatched. Germline V gives CDR1 MGHRA, CDR2 YSYEKL. The CDR3 spans 15 residues.

The chain combines TRBV5-1 with TRBJ1-3; D is perhaps TRBD1 (6 bases). Germline values: CDR1 SGHRS, CDR2 YFSETQ. Between the trimmed V and J ends, which lost 0 bases and 0 bases, there was a span of 10 bases. The CDR3 extends over 16 amino acids. Here the CDR3 DNA reads TGCGCCAGCAGCTTGGCCACAGGGCTCTCTGGAAACACCATATATTTT. Residues: CASSLATGLSGNTIYF.